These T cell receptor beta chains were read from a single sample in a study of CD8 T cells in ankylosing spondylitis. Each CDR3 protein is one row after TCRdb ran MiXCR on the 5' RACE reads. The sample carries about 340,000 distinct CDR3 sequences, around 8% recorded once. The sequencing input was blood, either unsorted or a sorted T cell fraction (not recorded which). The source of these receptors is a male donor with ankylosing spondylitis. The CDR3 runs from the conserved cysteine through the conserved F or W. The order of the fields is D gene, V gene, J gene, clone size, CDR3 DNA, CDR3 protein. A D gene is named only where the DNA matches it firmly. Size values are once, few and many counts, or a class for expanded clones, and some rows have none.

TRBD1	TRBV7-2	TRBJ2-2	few	TGTGCCAGCAGCCCCGACCCCCAGGGGGCGAACACCGGGGAGCTGTTTTTT	CASSPDPQGANTGELFF
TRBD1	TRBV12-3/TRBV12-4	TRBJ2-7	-	TGTGCCAGCAGTTTCGACAGGGGGTATACTACCGAGCAGTACTTC	CASSFDRGYTTEQYF
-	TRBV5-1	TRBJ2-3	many	TGCGCCAGCAGCTTGGGAGAACCCTTCACAGATACGCAGTATTTT	CASSLGEPFTDTQYF
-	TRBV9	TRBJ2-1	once	TGTGCCAGCAGCGTTGCGGAGCACTCCTACAATGAGCAGTTCTTC	CASSVAEHSYNEQFF
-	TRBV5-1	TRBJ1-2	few	TGCGCCAGCAGCTTGGATGGGTCGGGTGGCTACACCTTC	CASSLDGSGGYTF
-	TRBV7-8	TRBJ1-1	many	TGTGCCAGCGGTGACGGGGGGTACACTGAAGCTTTCTTT	CASGDGGYTEAFF
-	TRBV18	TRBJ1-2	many	TGTGCCAGCTCAACCACGGTTCAGTTGAATGGCTACACCTTC	CASSTTVQLNGYTF
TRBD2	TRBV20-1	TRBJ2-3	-	TGCAGTGCTAGATTAGCGGGGACAGATACGCAGTATTTT	CSARLAGTDTQYF
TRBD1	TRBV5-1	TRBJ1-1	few	TGCGCCAGCAGCTTGGCTGATACAGGGGCTGGCACTGAAGCTTTCTTT	CASSLADTGAGTEAFF
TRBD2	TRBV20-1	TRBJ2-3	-	TGCAGTGCTGGATCACTAGCGGGAGGGCCGCCGGGGGATACGCAGTATTTT	CSAGSLAGGPPGDTQYF
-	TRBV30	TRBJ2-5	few	TGTGCCTGGAGTGGAGGGGCCGTGAGGTACTTC	CAWSGGAVRYF
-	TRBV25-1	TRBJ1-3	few	TGTGCCAGCAGGGGTCCGGGGCCCTCTGGAAACACCATATATTTT	CASRGPGPSGNTIYF
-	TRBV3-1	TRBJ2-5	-	TGTGCCAGCAGCCTCCCTAGGGGTGTGGAAGAGACCCAGTACTTC	CASSLPRGVEETQYF
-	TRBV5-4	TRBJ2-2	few	TGTGCCAGCAGCCGCCAGAGGAACACCGGGGAGCTGTTTTTT	CASSRQRNTGELFF
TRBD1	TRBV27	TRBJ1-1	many	TGTGCCAGCAGGGTACAGGGGGCAACTGAAGCTTTCTTT	CASRVQGATEAFF
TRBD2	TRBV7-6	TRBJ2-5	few	TGTGCCAGCAGCTCCTCGGTCCAGCGGGAGGAGACCCAGTACTTC	CASSSSVQREETQYF
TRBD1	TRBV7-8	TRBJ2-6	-	TGTGCCAGCAGCTTCACAGGGGCCATTTCTGGGGCCAACGTCCTGACTTTC	CASSFTGAISGANVLTF
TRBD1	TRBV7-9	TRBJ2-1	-	TGTGCCAGCAGCCGGAGACAGGGGGCGCGGAATGAGCAGTTCTTC	CASSRRQGARNEQFF
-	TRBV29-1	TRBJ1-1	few	TGCAGGGCGGGCCAGGTGGGGGTGACTGAAGCTTTCTTT	CRAGQVGVTEAFF
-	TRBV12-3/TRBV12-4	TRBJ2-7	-	TGTGCCAGCAGTTTAGGGGAATACGCCTACGAGCAGTACTTC	CASSLGEYAYEQYF
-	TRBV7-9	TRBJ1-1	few	TGTGCCAGCAGCTTCATTTTCACTGAAGCTTTCTTT	CASSFIFTEAFF
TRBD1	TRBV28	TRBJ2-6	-	TGTGCCAGCAGTTTGAGGGGCAGGGGGCTCGGTGGGGCCAACGTCCTGACTTTC	CASSLRGRGLGGANVLTF
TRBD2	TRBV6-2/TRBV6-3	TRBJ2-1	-	TGTGCCAGCAGTTATAAGCTAGCGGGACCATGGGGGAATGACCAGTTCTTC	CASSYKLAGPWGNDQFF
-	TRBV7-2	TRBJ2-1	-	TGTGCCAGCAGCTTAGGGCCCAGCTGGGTGGGAAGGGATGAGCAGTTCTTC	CASSLGPSWVGRDEQFF
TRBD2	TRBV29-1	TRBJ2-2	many	TGCAGCGTTATACTAGCGATCCCCGGGGAGCTGTTTTTT	CSVILAIPGELFF
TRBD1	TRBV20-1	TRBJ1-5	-	TGCAGTGGACAGGGGGCAGCTCAGCCCCAGCATTTT	CSGQGAAQPQHF
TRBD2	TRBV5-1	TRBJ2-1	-	TGCGCCAGCAGCTTGGGACTAGCCGAGGTCAATGAGCAGTTCTTC	CASSLGLAEVNEQFF
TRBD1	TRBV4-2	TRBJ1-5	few	TGTGCCAGCAGCCAAGATCTGGGACAGGGTCATCAGCCCCAGCATTTT	CASSQDLGQGHQPQHF
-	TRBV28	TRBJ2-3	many	TGTGCCAGCAGTGAGGGTATAGATACGCAGTATTTT	CASSEGIDTQYF
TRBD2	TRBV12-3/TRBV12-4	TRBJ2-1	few	TGTGCCAGCAGTCGTAGCGGGAGGGCAGGGGAGCAGTTCTTC	CASSRSGRAGEQFF
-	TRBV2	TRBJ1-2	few	TGTGCCGGCCGCCGTTCGGAGGGACCCTATGGCTACACCTTC	CAGRRSEGPYGYTF
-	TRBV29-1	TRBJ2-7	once	TGCAGCGTCCACTGGGGAGACGAGCAGTACTTC	CSVHWGDEQYF
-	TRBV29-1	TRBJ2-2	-	TGCAGCGTTTTAGAGTTCGGGACCGGGGAGCTGTTTTTT	CSVLEFGTGELFF
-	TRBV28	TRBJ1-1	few	TGTGCCAGCAGTTTTCTGGTTTCGAACACTGAAGCTTTCTTT	CASSFLVSNTEAFF
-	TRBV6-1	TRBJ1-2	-	TGTGCCAGCAGTGAAGTGGGATATGGCTACACCTTC	CASSEVGYGYTF
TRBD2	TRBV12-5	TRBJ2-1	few	TGTGCTAGTGGTTTGGTACCGGGTACTAGCGGGAGGGCGGGGGAGCAGTTCTTC	CASGLVPGTSGRAGEQFF
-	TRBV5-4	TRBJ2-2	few	TGTGCCAGCAGCTCCTTTAAGTCCACCGGGGAGCTGTTTTTT	CASSSFKSTGELFF
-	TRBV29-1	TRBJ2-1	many	TGCAGCGGGGGGCTAGCGAGGGATGAGCAGTTCTTC	CSGGLARDEQFF
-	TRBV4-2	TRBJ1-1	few	TGTGCCAGCAGCCAAGCGGACTCAGGGATCAGGAACACTGAAGCTTTCTTT	CASSQADSGIRNTEAFF
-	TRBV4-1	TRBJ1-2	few	TGCGCCAGCAGCCACGGCAGGGCCGACGACGGCTACACCTTC	CASSHGRADDGYTF
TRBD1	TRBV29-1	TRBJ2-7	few	TGCAGCGTTGAGGGGAGGACAGGGAACTACGAGCAGTACTTC	CSVEGRTGNYEQYF
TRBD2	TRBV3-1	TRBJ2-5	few	TGTGCCAGCAGCAGAAACTCTCTAGCGGGAGAGGGCGAGACCCAGTACTTC	CASSRNSLAGEGETQYF
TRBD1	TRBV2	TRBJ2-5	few	TGTGCCAGCAGTGGGACAGGAAAGTGGGAGACCCAGTACTTC	CASSGTGKWETQYF
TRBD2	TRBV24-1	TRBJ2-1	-	TGTGCCACCAGTGACAGCGGGAGGGGCCCCTACAATGAGCAGTTCTTC	CATSDSGRGPYNEQFF
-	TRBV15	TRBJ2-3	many	TGTGCCACCAGGAGGGGGCTAGCGCTCACAGATACGCAGTATTTT	CATRRGLALTDTQYF
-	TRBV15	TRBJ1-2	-	TGTGCCACCAGCAGAGACCCGAACTATGGCTACACCTTC	CATSRDPNYGYTF
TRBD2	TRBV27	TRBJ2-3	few	TGTGCCAGCAGTTCTCGACTAGCGGGAGAATTGGGAGATACGCAGTATTTT	CASSSRLAGELGDTQYF
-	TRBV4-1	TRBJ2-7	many	TGCGCCAGCAGCCAGGGTTCTACAGAGCGGTACGAGCAGTACTTC	CASSQGSTERYEQYF
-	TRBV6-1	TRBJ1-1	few	TGTGCCAGCAGCAACAGGGAGGTTGGCACTGAAGCTTTCTTT	CASSNREVGTEAFF
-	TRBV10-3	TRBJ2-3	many	TGTGCCATCATGACATCTGATACGCAGTATTTT	CAIMTSDTQYF
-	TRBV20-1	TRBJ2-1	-	TGCAGTGCTAGCGGCCATGAGCAGTTCTTC	CSASGHEQFF
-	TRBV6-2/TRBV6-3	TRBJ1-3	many	TGTGCCAGCAGTTACTCCGCGCGGGGGTTATCCTTCGGCTCTGGAAACACCATATATTTT	CASSYSARGLSFGSGNTIYF
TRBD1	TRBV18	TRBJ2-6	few	TGTGCCAGCTCACCGTCAAATGTCGACAGGGCATCTGGGGCCAACGTCCTGACTTTC	CASSPSNVDRASGANVLTF
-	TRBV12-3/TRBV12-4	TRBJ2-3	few	TGTGCCAGCAGTCTTGACTGGGATGCAGATACGCAGTATTTT	CASSLDWDADTQYF
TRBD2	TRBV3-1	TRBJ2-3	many	TGTGCCAGCAGCCCCAGGGAGGGCCACGATACGCAGTATTTT	CASSPREGHDTQYF
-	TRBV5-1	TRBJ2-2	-	TGCGCCAGCAGCCCTACGACTAGACCCACCGGGGAGCTGTTTTTT	CASSPTTRPTGELFF
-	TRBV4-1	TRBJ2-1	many	TGCGCCAGCAGCGCAAAAATACAGGGAGGGAGCTCCTACAATGAGCAGTTCTTC	CASSAKIQGGSSYNEQFF
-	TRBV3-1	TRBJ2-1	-	TGTGCCAGCAGCCAAGAGGTAGCGGTCTACAATGAGCAGTTCTTC	CASSQEVAVYNEQFF
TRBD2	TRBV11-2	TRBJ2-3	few	TGTGCCAGCAGCTTACGGCGGGGGAAGAATACGCAGTATTTT	CASSLRRGKNTQYF
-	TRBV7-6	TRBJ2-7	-	TGTGCCAGCAGCCCGGCTACCGGACAGTCCTACGAGCAGTACTTC	CASSPATGQSYEQYF